This T cell receptor (beta chain) was captured in a study of T cells in Graves' hyperthyroidism and ophthalmopathy (dated by TCRdb to the late 2010s). For the study in its entirety: Peripheral blood samples were taken at initial diagnosis, before any treatment was given. After sampling, hyperthyroidism patients received methimazole starting at 30 mg daily, and ophthalmopathy patients received high-dose intravenous methylprednisolone. TCR Vbeta CDR3 sequencing of some 140 peripheral blood samples (43 ophthalmopathy, over 70 hyperthyroidism and approximately 17 progressor patients) is reported in the paper. Prospective prediction of ophthalmopathy was tested in an independent validation cohort of 18 to 20 hyperthyroidism patients and approximately 17 patients who later progressed to ophthalmopathy. In addition, the study compared T-cell repertoires in thyroid tissue and in blood from several Graves' hyperthyroidism patients. To identify distinguishing TCR V-J signatures, a discovery cohort of around 100 patients was used, comprising some 43 with Graves' ophthalmopathy and about 59 with stable Graves' hyperthyroidism. The 100 or so discovery patients were randomly divided into training and test sets at a 7:3 ratio.

In the ophthalmopathy patients, disease was moderately to severely active, with a Clinical Activity Score of 3 or more, a NOSPECS grade of 4 or more, and a duration of less than 3 months. Patients with uncontrolled infections, other autoimmune diseases, pregnancy or lactation were excluded. Diagnoses relied on clinical symptoms, serum thyroxine and TRAb, thyroid ultrasound and orbital computed tomography. PBMCs were separated from 8 to 10 ml of fresh peripheral blood using Ficoll-Paque density gradient centrifugation. Total RNA was extracted with Trizol reagent, and quality was checked on an Agilent 2100 Bioanalyzer. This clonotype was recorded at least ten times. Its antigen is currently not known. The input lacks base qualities; no much larger clone sits a single base away. Amplification of TCR beta CDR3 regions was carried out from RNA transcripts. The TCR CDR3 was subjected to a first round of RT-PCR using the HTBI primer set and the Qiagen OneStep RT-PCR kit. A second multiplex PCR round built the libraries, followed by size selection and purification. Sequencing of the libraries was done on an Illumina HiSeq2000 using paired-end 100 bp reads. For the original study's pipeline: Raw data were processed with SOAPnuke, discarding reads with adapters, uncalled bases, mean Phred below 15, or no exact constant-primer or identifier match. COPE v1.2.5 was used to merge high-quality paired reads, and clonotypes were defined as unique nucleotide sequences. MiTCR v1.1 was used to align the clonotypes against IMGT TRBV, TRBD and TRBJ reference segments. Only V-J combinations with frequency above 0.0001, covering roughly 99% of repertoires, were analysed. The TCS score was defined as F50 (clonal expansion) divided by E x V (chaos), with BLOSUM62-based TCRdist calculated between CDR3 peptides within each V-J. Welch's t-statistics and random forest reduced around 510 V-J features to about 13, which were used in a naive Bayes classifier (R e1071). TCRdb passed the public sequencing reads through fastp at Q25 and MiXCR, retaining productive beta sequences. Identical CDR3 protein sequences are pooled into one entry, listed with their most common genes and DNA. V and J calls and clone size were set by TCRdb, not the authors. In all, the sample holds around 600,000 distinct CDR3 sequences, and 12% to 15% of those were seen once. Jointly, the top ten make up roughly 7.1% of the sample.

The trim is 0 bases for V and 2 bases for J, with a gap of 14 bases between the germline ends. Based on the germline V gene, the CDR1 and CDR2 sequences are LGHNA and YSLEER. The CDR3 runs 16 amino acids, cysteine and phenylalanine included. Solely the CDR3 DNA is kept, with 48 bases framed from the first base. Results the study describes overall, beyond this receptor: Blood samples also contained most of the expanded thyroid clonotypes (frequency above 0.001), which suggests that blood repertoires may reflect thyroid immune responses. Ophthalmopathy was separated from stable hyperthyroidism by a 13 V-J signature model, with approximately 90% sensitivity and 81% to 82% specificity obtained in cross-validation and 80%/75% obtained in testing. In validation, the model predicted progression to ophthalmopathy with 65% to 71% sensitivity and 72% to 85% specificity, a median of approximately 6.7 months before onset. Sample size was not statistically predetermined, and blinding of investigators to group allocation was not performed.

The chain joins TRBV4-3 to TRBJ2-7; the D gene identity is not certain. Material for sequencing was blood. The TCR sequence derives from a woman aged 18-29 years with Graves' ophthalmopathy. The CDR3 in this case is CASSQDQWGRTYEQYF. The DNA sequence is given as TGCGCCAGCAGCCAAGATCAGTGGGGTCGCACCTACGAGCAGTACTTC.